The 15 T cell receptor beta chains presented below share a single source sample, sequenced in a study of yellow fever vaccine responses in identical twins. TCRdb independently ran MiXCR on the RT-PCR reads; one entry per CDR3 protein. The data show 3,000 to 3,500 distinct CDR3 sequences, roughly 84% seen once. The source material was T cells from blood (PBMCs), unsorted or a sorted subset (not recorded which), sampled before or after yellow fever vaccination (not recorded which). The source is a young woman who received the yellow fever vaccine.

The chain couples TRBV29-1 to TRBJ2-7, with D hard to call. This CDR3 comprises 11 residues. Per germline, CDR1 SQVTM and CDR2 ANQGSEA. The V end lost 4 bases, the J end lost 0 bases, and 4 bases lay between the germline ends. The CDR3, as DNA: TGCAGCGTTGTGGGCTCCTACGAGCAGTACTTC. Residues: CSVVGSYEQYF.

The genes are TRBV7-9 and TRBJ2-7; D gene uncertain. The CDR3 runs 12 residues. V lost 3 bases and J 4 bases, leaving 7 bases between the germline ends. Per the germline V gene, CDR1 is SEHNR and CDR2 is FQNEAQ (reference sequence). This chain's CDR3 is CASSFASYEQYF. The CDR3 DNA sequence: TGTGCCAGCAGCTTTGCTTCATACGAGCAGTACTTC.

For the CDR3, the DNA is TGTGCCAGCAGCCAAGAAGGGGGAGAGCAGTTCTTC. Residues: CASSQEGGEQFF. The chain employs TRBV4-2 and TRBJ2-1; D possibly corresponds to TRBD1 (6 bases). This CDR3 has 12 amino acids. Germline lookup yields CDR1 LGHNA and CDR2 YNFKEQ. V was shortened by 0 bases and J by 10 bases, with 7 bases between the two germline ends.

V gene TRBV2 combines with J gene TRBJ1-1, with a possible D match to TRBD1 (5 bases). Germline CDR1 and CDR2: SNHLY and FYNNEI. CDR3 length: 14 residues. Trimming removed 4 bases at V and 0 bases at J, with 9 bases between. CDR3 amino acids: CASSGGLMNTEAFF. The CDR3 bases are TGTGCCAGCAGTGGGGGACTGATGAACACTGAAGCTTTCTTT.

The CDR3, as DNA: TGTGCCAGCAGTTCCCAGGGCAGCTACTACAATGAGCAGTTCTTC. This codes for CASSSQGSYYNEQFF. The chain has TRBV12-3 or TRBV12-4 and TRBJ2-1, with D maybe TRBD1 (5 bases). V lost 4 bases to trimming and J lost 3 bases, with 13 bases between them. The CDR3 loop spans 15 amino acids.

This rearrangement joins TRBV12-3 or TRBV12-4 to TRBJ2-2, with 7 bases aligning to TRBD1. This CDR3 comprises 16 residues. V shed 7 bases and J 4 bases; nucleotides not matched to a gene: 12. CDR3 nucleotide sequence: TGTGCCAGCACTCCGGTCAGGAGACAGGGCACCGGGGAGCTGTTTTTT. It codes for CASTPVRRQGTGELFF.

The chain joins TRBV20-1 to TRBJ1-1, with D maybe TRBD1 (5 bases). The CDR3 runs to 12 residues. CDR1 and CDR2 from the germline V gene are DFQATT and SNEGSKA (reference sequence). V was shortened by 3 bases and J by 8 bases, with 13 bases between the two germline ends. CDR3 DNA sequence: TGCAGTGCTAGTAGCCGGGACTCAGAAGCTTTCTTT. This gives the protein CSASSRDSEAFF.

The chain recombines TRBV11-3 with TRBJ2-1, with no clear D. This CDR3 comprises 12 residues. V was shortened by 5 bases and J by 14 bases, with 16 bases between the two germline ends. CDR1 is SGHNT, CDR2 YENEEA, per germline. CDR3 sequence (DNA): TGTGCCAGCAGCGTTAGTTGGTTGGCTAAGTTCTTC. Encoded protein: CASSVSWLAKFF.

This clonotype occurred once. The J gene is TRBJ1-6, the V gene TRBV5-6, with 7 bases that match TRBD1. This CDR3 has 14 residues. Germline CDR1 and CDR2: SGHDT and YYEEEE. V shed 7 bases and J 7 bases; nucleotides not matched to a gene: 8. The CDR3 nucleotides read TGTGCCAGCGACTACAGGGGAAGGAATTCACCCCTCCACTTT. Translating gives CASDYRGRNSPLHF.

V usage is TRBV18 and J usage is TRBJ2-7, with D perhaps being TRBD1 or TRBD2 (5 bases each). Deletions cut 0 bases from V and 4 bases from J, with 10 bases between. CDR3 length: 14 residues. Per the germline V gene, CDR1 is KGHSH and CDR2 is LQKENI. CDR3 protein: CASSPPGVVYEQYF. The CDR3 DNA reads TGTGCCAGCTCACCACCGGGGGTGGTTTACGAGCAGTACTTC.

This chain uses TRBV28 with TRBJ2-7, with D possibly matching TRBD2 (5 bases). Per germline, CDR1 MDHEN and CDR2 SYDVKM. This CDR3 spans 15 amino acids. V was pared by 7 bases and J by 2 bases, with 18 bases between. The DNA for the CDR3 is TGTGCCAGCACCCCGTGGAGCGGAATCACCTACGAGCAGTACTTC. Translated: CASTPWSGITYEQYF.

V usage is TRBV28 and J usage is TRBJ2-7; D gene uncertain. The CDR3 consists of 13 residues. CDR1 MDHEN and CDR2 SYDVKM come from the germline V gene. With 3 bases removed from V and 4 bases from J, the gap between germline ends came to 10 bases. CDR3 protein: CASSFLKKYEQYF. The CDR3 nucleotides are TGTGCCAGCAGTTTCCTAAAAAAGTACGAGCAGTACTTC.

This chain connects TRBV9 to TRBJ2-1, with D unclear. The CDR3 has 15 residues. V was pared by 0 bases and J by 0 bases, with 7 bases between. From germline, CDR1 is SGDLS and CDR2 YYNGEE. CDR3 DNA: TGTGCCAGCAGCGTAGAGTACACCTCCTACAATGAGCAGTTCTTC. Its translation is CASSVEYTSYNEQFF.

This sequence joins TRBV29-1 and TRBJ2-1; 9 bases agree with TRBD1. From germline, CDR1 is SQVTM and CDR2 ANQGSEA. V dropped 8 bases and J dropped 5; count of bases not matched to a gene: 13. This CDR3 is built from 15 residues. CDR3 in DNA: TGCAGCTCTATACTTGGGACAGGGTTAGACAATGAGCAGTTCTTC. It is translated as CSSILGTGLDNEQFF.

This rearrangement joins TRBV25-1 to TRBJ2-7; possible D gene TRBD1, 6 bases. The CDR3 is made up of 13 amino acids. CDR1 is MGHDK and CDR2 is SYGVNS in the germline V gene. V was trimmed by 6 bases and J by 5 bases, leaving 14 bases between them. CDR3 bases: TGTGCCAGCAGCGCCCGTACAGGGAACGAGCAGTACTTC. Its translation: CASSARTGNEQYF.